The clone carrying this TCR beta chain is a singleton in its sample. The data were obtained in a study of blood T cell repertoires in COVID-19. Study-wide background: PBMCs, B-cell-depleted T cells, or T cells provided the cDNA or gDNA that made up the material.

Before being deemed recovered, Cohort 3 donors had two negative PCRs, clearance, or symptom resolution. V lost 1 base, J lost 8 bases, and 5 bases stayed unmatched. The CDR3 runs to 14 residues. CDR1 and CDR2 (germline): LGHDT, YNNKEL (reference sequence). Only in-frame clones appear in the TCRdb table, and some are missing; sequencing was by immunoSEQ multiplex PCR. This sample has over 150,000 clones, with 60% to 80% found just once. The V gene is TRBV3-1 (or the pseudogene TRBV3-2), the J gene TRBJ2-4; TRBD1 matches at 7 bases. The origin of this receptor is a woman between 50 and 59 years old who had recovered from COVID-19. What was sequenced was PBMCs or T cells enriched from blood (not recorded which). The DNA for the CDR3 is TGTGCCAGCAGCCAAGGAGGGGGCGAGGACATTCAGTACTTC. Translating gives CASSQGGGEDIQYF.